This T cell receptor beta chain was sequenced during a study of blood T cell repertoires in COVID-19. As for the study in general: Donors in the United States, Italy and Spain gave samples during acute or convalescent COVID-19.

The CDR3 length is 15 residues. Losses at the gene ends were 3 bases for V and 1 base for J; bases not matched to a gene: 6. The germline V gene has CDR1 LGHDT and CDR2 YNNKEL (reference sequence). The table came from immunoSEQ multiplex PCR; TCRdb's copy has only in-frame clones and leaves some out. The data show some 180,000 clones, 75% to 85% seen once. Source material: peripheral blood. V usage is TRBV3-1 (or the pseudogene TRBV3-2) and J usage is TRBJ2-7; 7 nucleotides line up with TRBD1. The TCR sequence derives from a human donor in a cohort sampled during active COVID-19. The CDR3 loop is CASSHRGTASYEQYF. The CDR3 coding sequence is TGTGCCAGCAGCCATAGAGGGACAGCTTCCTACGAGCAGTACTTC.